Listed below are T cell receptor beta chains from one sample, sequenced in a study of T cell responses to AZD1222 COVID-19 vaccine. Profiling relied on immunoSEQ multiplex PCR, and the TCRdb table lists in-frame clones only, not all of them. The data show some 80,000 clones, more than 60% seen once. Sequencing used peripheral blood, obtained 28 days after the second dose of the MenACWY control vaccine. The source of these receptors is an adult who received the MenACWY meningococcal vaccine as a control. CDR3s include the opening cysteine and the closing phenylalanine or tryptophan. The D gene is left open where the match is weak. Not all rows give a size; the values are once, few, many and, for expanded clones, a class.

TRBV5-1	-	TRBJ2-7	-	CASSSAGPWDEQYF	TGCGCCAGCAGTTCAGCAGGGCCATGGGACGAGCAGTACTTC
TRBV21-1	-	TRBJ1-5	-	CASSLHLSNQPQHF	TGTGCCAGCAGCCTACATCTTAGCAATCAGCCCCAGCATTTT
TRBV18	-	TRBJ1-2	-	CASSPDRNSNYGYTF	TGTGCCAGCTCACCAGACAGGAACTCGAACTATGGCTACACCTTC
TRBV6-5	-	TRBJ1-5	-	CASSQTRGQPQHF	TGTGCCAGCAGTCAGACACGGGGTCAGCCCCAGCATTTT
TRBV29-1	-	TRBJ1-1	-	CSVSGGTEAFF	TGCAGCGTTTCCGGAGGCACTGAAGCTTTCTTT
TRBV27	TRBD2	TRBJ2-1	-	CASSFGTSGRNEQFF	TGTGCCAGCAGTTTCGGGACTAGCGGGAGGAATGAGCAGTTCTTC
TRBV4-1	-	TRBJ1-2	-	CASSQETALYGYTF	TGCGCCAGCAGCCAAGAGACAGCCCTCTATGGCTACACCTTC
TRBV7-8	-	TRBJ2-1	-	CASSLVGGALDNEQFF	TGTGCCAGCAGCTTGGTAGGGGGGGCATTGGACAATGAGCAGTTCTTC
TRBV7-9	TRBD1	TRBJ2-7	-	CASSLAPLGQGARYEQYF	TGTGCCAGCAGCTTAGCGCCTCTTGGACAGGGGGCGAGGTACGAGCAGTACTTC
TRBV19	-	TRBJ2-5	-	CASSIPGVETQYF	TGTGCCAGTAGTATCCCAGGGGTTGAGACCCAGTACTTC
TRBV9	-	TRBJ1-1	-	CASSAGGGAGTEAFF	TGTGCCAGCAGCGCCGGGGGAGGGGCGGGGACTGAAGCTTTCTTT
TRBV2	-	TRBJ1-2	-	CASREVEGYTF	TGTGCCAGCAGGGAGGTGGAGGGCTACACCTTC
TRBV6-6	-	TRBJ1-1	-	CASSTQGDTEAFF	TGTGCCAGCAGTACGCAGGGTGATACTGAAGCTTTCTTT
TRBV6-6	-	TRBJ1-5	-	CASSSQGKGQPQHF	TGTGCCAGCAGTTCGCAGGGGAAAGGTCAGCCCCAGCATTTT
TRBV11-3	-	TRBJ2-7	-	CASSLGAGVYEQYF	TGTGCCAGCAGCTTAGGGGCAGGGGTGTACGAGCAGTACTTC
TRBV19	-	TRBJ2-7	few	CAKHWEEQYF	TGTGCCAAACACTGGGAGGAGCAGTACTTC
TRBV30	TRBD2	TRBJ2-1	once	CAWCRTSGRDNEQFF	TGTGCCTGGTGCCGGACTAGCGGGAGGGACAATGAGCAGTTCTTC
TRBV3-1/TRBV3-2	TRBD1	TRBJ1-6	-	CASSQGQSHNSPLHF	TGTGCCAGCAGCCAGGGACAGTCTCATAATTCACCCCTCCACTTT
TRBV29-1	TRBD1	TRBJ1-4	-	CSVGTGGFGNEKLFF	TGCAGCGTGGGGACAGGGGGCTTTGGTAATGAAAAACTGTTTTTT
TRBV5-6	-	TRBJ1-1	once	CASSPPTNTEAFF	TGTGCCAGCAGCCCCCCGACGAACACTGAAGCTTTCTTT
TRBV19	-	TRBJ1-2	-	CASSIARPDPRGYTF	TGTGCCAGTAGTATAGCCCGGCCGGACCCCCGGGGCTACACCTTC
TRBV2	-	TRBJ1-1	-	CASIGRTNTEAFF	TGTGCCAGCATTGGACGGACTAACACTGAAGCTTTCTTT
TRBV5-1	-	TRBJ2-3	-	CASSSDVTSSDTQYF	TGCGCCAGCAGCTCGGATGTGACCAGCTCGGATACGCAGTATTTT
TRBV6-5	-	TRBJ1-4	-	CASSPPGRINEKLFF	TGTGCCAGCAGTCCACCGGGACGGATAAATGAAAAACTGTTTTTT
TRBV3-1/TRBV3-2	TRBD1	TRBJ1-3	-	CASSSTRGPGNTIYF	TGTGCCAGCAGTTCAACCAGGGGGCCAGGAAACACCATATATTTT
TRBV18	TRBD1	TRBJ2-1	few	CASSPRTGQTYNEQFF	TGTGCCAGCTCACCAAGGACAGGTCAAACCTACAATGAGCAGTTCTTC